Shown below are 27 T cell receptor beta chains from a single sample sequenced in a study of cytomegalovirus exposure and HLA in healthy donors. Primers included in the PCR were 60 Vbeta and 13 Jbeta primers. Sequenced by immunoSEQ multiplex PCR; TCRdb stores in-frame clones only, minus some. This table holds fewer than 60,000 clones. Sequences were obtained from PBMCs. The receptors were sampled from a woman aged 40 to 50 in good health and CMV-seronegative.

This chain joins TRBV7-2 and TRBJ2-5, with a possible D match to TRBD2 (6 bases). V was pared by 5 bases and J by 5 bases, with 18 bases between. Germline CDR1 and CDR2: SGHTA and FQGNSA. The CDR3 sequence is 15 residues long. In DNA form, the CDR3 reads TGTGCCAGCAGCGAGCGGACTACCCCCTGGGAGACCCAGTACTTC. Translated, it gives CASSERTTPWETQYF.

Here the CDR3 reads CASSLDANNEQFF. The CDR3 DNA follows: TGTGCCAGCAGCTTGGACGCTAACAATGAGCAGTTCTTC. The rearrangement uses TRBV5-4 and TRBJ2-1, with no clear D. The V gene lost 0 bases and the J gene lost 5 bases, with 6 bases spanning the gap. Germline loops: CDR1 SGHNT, CDR2 YYREEE (reference sequence). This CDR3 region has 13 residues.

This rearrangement joins TRBV11-2 to TRBJ1-2, with D perhaps TRBD1 (6 bases). V was shortened by 5 bases and J by 5 bases, with 9 bases between the two germline ends. The CDR3 length is 12 residues. Per the germline V gene, CDR1 is SGHAT and CDR2 is FQNNGV. The CDR3 sequence: CASSQTGYGYTF. Written as DNA, the CDR3 is TGTGCCAGCAGCCAAACAGGGTATGGCTACACCTTC.

This chain connects TRBV5-1 to TRBJ1-6, with D uncertain. This CDR3 has 15 residues. Germline values: CDR1 SGHRS, CDR2 YFSETQ. Trimming took 0 bases from V and 8 from J, leaving 12 bases between them. CDR3: CASSLGQATYSPLHF. In DNA, the CDR3 is TGCGCCAGCAGCTTGGGTCAGGCGACCTATTCACCCCTCCACTTT.

The J gene is TRBJ2-5, the V gene TRBV6-6; 7 bases line up with TRBD1. Per germline, CDR1 MNHNY and CDR2 SVGAGI (reference sequence). Trimming at V came to 2 bases and at J to 3 bases, leaving 3 bases not matched to a gene. The CDR3 loop spans 14 amino acids. The CDR3 DNA reads TGTGCCAGCAGTTACGGGACAGCCGAAGAGACCCAGTACTTC. Protein: CASSYGTAEETQYF.

The genes are TRBV7-8 and TRBJ1-2, with 10 nucleotides matching TRBD1. The ends lost 3 bases at V and 3 bases at J; junction bases unmatched: 1. This CDR3 spans 14 amino acids. Per germline, CDR1 SGHVS and CDR2 FQNEAQ. The CDR3 loop reads CASSLTGGDYGYTF. The CDR3 DNA reads as TGTGCCAGCAGCTTGACAGGGGGCGACTATGGCTACACCTTC.

This chain joins TRBV18 and TRBJ1-3, with TRBD1 identical over 11 bases. CDR3 length: 16 amino acids. J gave up 2 bases and V 2 bases, and 2 bases lay outside the gene matches. Germline CDR1 reads KGHSH; CDR2 reads LQKENI. The CDR3 nucleotides read TGTGCCAGCTCACCAACGGGACAGGGGGCTGGAAACACCATATATTTT. Protein: CASSPTGQGAGNTIYF.

This chain uses TRBV6-6 with TRBJ2-7; perhaps TRBD1 as D (5 bases). Trimming shortened V by 7 bases and J by 5 bases, and 21 bases separated the two germline ends. This CDR3 is built from 15 residues. Germline V gene lookup returns CDR1 MNHNY and CDR2 SVGAGI (reference sequence). The CDR3 DNA follows: TGTGCCAGCACCAAAAGGGGAAGGGAAGCCGACGAGCAGTACTTC. Translation gives CASTKRGREADEQYF.

The gene calls are TRBV28 and TRBJ2-1; tentatively, D is TRBD1 (6 bases). The CDR3 sequence is 15 residues long. Germline V gene sequence: CDR1 MDHEN, CDR2 SYDVKM. V was shortened by 1 base and J by 7 bases, with 14 bases between the two germline ends. The CDR3 protein is CASSLLAKGENEQFF. Here the CDR3 DNA reads TGTGCCAGCAGTTTATTGGCCAAGGGGGAGAATGAGCAGTTCTTC.

This chain links TRBV7-3 with TRBJ2-3; 9 bases map to TRBD1. This CDR3 has 17 residues. The V segment lost 4 bases and the J segment 2 bases; nucleotides outside the gene matches: 10. Germline CDR1 SGHTA, CDR2 FQGTGA. The CDR3 DNA reads as TGTGCCAGCAGCTCACCGGCTGGGACAGGGATCACAGATACGCAGTATTTT. Its translation: CASSSPAGTGITDTQYF.

A note on this clone: Mismatch with germline at one junction end may stem from a read error. The rearrangement joins TRBV7-3 to TRBJ2-3; D remains ambiguous. Germline assignment: CDR1 SGHTA and CDR2 FQGTGA. The CDR3 totals 13 residues. The CDR3 nucleotides read TGTGCCAGCAGCGTAACAGATAGCGATACGCAGTATTTT. This translates into CASSVTDSDTQYF.

V gene TRBV19 combines with J gene TRBJ2-2, with no clear D. V lost 8 bases and J lost 3, with 4 bases in between. Germline CDR1 reads LNHDA; CDR2 reads SQIVND (reference sequence). The CDR3 is 11 amino acids. The CDR3 loop is CASHDTGELFF. DNA of the CDR3: TGTGCCAGTCATGACACCGGGGAGCTGTTTTTT.

The gene calls are TRBV7-3 and TRBJ1-6; D unclear. The CDR3 runs to 15 residues. The ends were cut back, 1 base at V and 6 bases at J, with 10 bases in the middle. CDR1 is SGHTA, CDR2 FQGTGA, per germline. The CDR3: CASSLSSEPNSPLHF. The DNA for the CDR3 is TGTGCCAGCAGCTTAAGTTCAGAACCTAATTCACCCCTCCACTTT.

The CDR3 nucleotides are TGTGCCAGCAGCGGGCCCCGGACACCGCAAGAGACCCAGTACTTC. Protein: CASSGPRTPQETQYF. The V gene is TRBV5-6, the J gene TRBJ2-5, with D possibly TRBD1 on 5 matching bases. CDR1 is SGHDT and CDR2 is YYEEEE in the germline V gene. The CDR3 covers 15 residues. V was shortened by 4 bases and J by 2 bases, with 15 bases between the two germline ends.

This chain uses TRBV27 with TRBJ2-7; 7 bases map to TRBD1. V trimming: 3 bases; J trimming: 5 bases; junction bases outside the gene matches: 10. Germline values: CDR1 MNHEY, CDR2 SMNVEV (reference sequence). The CDR3 has 15 amino acids. CDR3 in DNA: TGTGCCAGCAGTTTCCACGGGACAGCGAGGGACGAGCAGTACTTC. Protein: CASSFHGTARDEQYF.

The chain has TRBV6-5 and TRBJ2-4, with TRBD1 identical over 9 bases. The CDR3 is made up of 15 amino acids. V shed 5 bases, J shed 5 bases, and the junction held 7 bases outside the gene matches. CDR1 and CDR2 (germline): MNHEY, SVGAGI. The CDR3 region is CASSPNRGRENIQYF. The CDR3 region has the DNA TGTGCCAGCAGTCCCAACAGGGGGCGCGAAAACATTCAGTACTTC.

The chain combines TRBV19 with TRBJ1-1, with 7 bases that match TRBD1. The CDR3 runs to 15 residues. Germline CDR1 reads LNHDA; CDR2 reads SQIVND (reference sequence). The trim removed 5 bases at V and 3 bases at J, leaving 9 bases unmatched. CDR3 DNA sequence: TGTGCCAGTAGTCCGCGGGACAGTTTATACACTGAAGCTTTCTTT. It codes for CASSPRDSLYTEAFF.

The CDR3 reads CASSLPDRGGVSPLHF. The CDR3 nucleotides are TGTGCCAGCAGTCTTCCCGACAGGGGTGGCGTTTCACCCCTCCACTTT. The V gene is TRBV28, the J gene TRBJ1-6; 8 nucleotides line up with TRBD1. This CDR3 has 16 amino acids. Germline assignment: CDR1 MDHEN and CDR2 SYDVKM. V gave up 5 bases and J gave up 9 bases; unmatched junction bases: 12.

The V gene is TRBV18, the J gene TRBJ2-7, with D perhaps TRBD2 (6 bases). The CDR3 extends over 15 amino acids. Looked up from germline, CDR1 is KGHSH and CDR2 is LQKENI. Trimming cost V 1 base and J 3 bases, with 13 bases left between them. The CDR3 bases are TGTGCCAGCTCACCACGTAAGCTAGCGCTCTACGAGCAGTACTTC. This encodes CASSPRKLALYEQYF.

V gene TRBV5-1 combines with J gene TRBJ1-1; the D gene is possibly TRBD1 (6 bases). V lost 4 bases to trimming and J lost 1 base, with 11 bases between them. Germline CDR1 SGHRS, CDR2 YFSETQ. The CDR3 runs to 14 residues. CDR3 region: CASSQPGQNTEAFF. The CDR3, as DNA: TGCGCCAGCAGCCAACCGGGACAGAACACTGAAGCTTTCTTT.

The chain joins TRBV2 to TRBJ1-1; tentatively, D is TRBD1 (6 bases). V lost 6 bases, J lost 4 bases, and 12 bases lay in between. CDR3 length: 13 residues. CDR1 SNHLY and CDR2 FYNNEI come from the germline V gene. The chain's CDR3 is CASSRDIGTEAFF. In DNA form, the CDR3 reads TGTGCCAGCAGCCGGGACATTGGCACTGAAGCTTTCTTT.

This chain joins TRBV2 and TRBJ1-2, with TRBD1 matching 8 bases. Germline-derived CDR1 and CDR2 are SNHLY and FYNNEI. This CDR3 region has 14 residues. Trimming took 5 bases from V and 4 from J; bases not matched to a gene: 6. This CDR3 reads CASSPDRVGYGYTF. The CDR3 coding sequence is TGTGCCAGCAGTCCGGACAGGGTCGGCTATGGCTACACCTTC.

The J gene is TRBJ2-2, the V gene TRBV19, with 9 nucleotides matching TRBD1. The CDR3 extends over 15 amino acids. The junction had 3 bases not matched to a gene; V was cut back by 5 bases and J by 2 bases. The germline V gene has CDR1 LNHDA and CDR2 SQIVND (reference sequence). CDR3 sequence (DNA): TGTGCCAGTAGTTTGGACAGGGGCAACACCGGGGAGCTGTTTTTT. Amino acids: CASSLDRGNTGELFF. The complete variable domain, with remaining parts taken from reference TRBV19 and TRBJ2-2, reads DGGITQSPKYLFRKEGQNVTLSCEQNLNHDAMYWYRQDPGQGLRLIYYSQIVNDFQKGDIAEGYSVSREKKESFPLTVTSAQKNPTAFYLCASSLDRGNTGELFFGEGSRLTVL.

The chain joins TRBV28 to TRBJ2-7; 8 bases are shared with TRBD1. V dropped 6 bases and J dropped 6; count of bases not matched to a gene: 4. The CDR3 spans 12 residues. The germline V gene encodes CDR1 MDHEN and CDR2 SYDVKM. The CDR3 nucleotides read TGTGCCAGCAGACAAACAGGGGGCGAGCAGTACTTC. It encodes CASRQTGGEQYF. Supplemented by reference TRBV28 and TRBJ2-7, the full variable domain reads DVKVTQSSRYLVKRTGEKVFLECVQDMDHENMFWYRQDPGLGLRLIYFSYDVKMKEKGDIPEGYSVSREKKERFSLILESASTNQTSMYLCASRQTGGEQYFGPGTRLTVT.

J is TRBJ2-3 and V is TRBV4-2, with 9 bases lining up with TRBD2. J lost 5 bases, V lost 4 bases, and 10 bases had no gene match. There are 16 residues in the CDR3. Germline V gene lookup returns CDR1 LGHNA and CDR2 YNFKEQ. The CDR3 DNA sequence: TGTGCCAGCAGCCCTCGGCGCGGGGGGGCCGGAGATACGCAGTATTTT. This gives the protein CASSPRRGGAGDTQYF.

The CDR3 coding sequence is TGTGCTAGTGCCCCCCAGGACAGCGATGAGCAGTTCTTC. It is translated as CASAPQDSDEQFF. This sequence joins TRBV12-5 and TRBJ2-1, with D maybe TRBD1 (6 bases). Per the germline V gene, CDR1 is LGHNT and CDR2 is FRNRAP. The CDR3 spans 13 residues. The ends were cut back, 7 bases at V and 8 bases at J, with 15 bases in the middle.

The V gene is TRBV4-3, the J gene TRBJ2-1; D perhaps matches TRBD1 (6 bases). The CDR3 has 14 residues. Germline V CDR1 and CDR2: LGHNA, YSLEER. Trimming removed 4 bases from V and 6 bases from J, with 13 bases in between. CDR3 nucleotides: TGCGCCAGCAGCCTAGGGGGTCTATCCAATGAGCAGTTCTTC. Translating gives CASSLGGLSNEQFF.